These T cell receptor beta chains were read from a single sample in a study of chemoradiotherapy in HPV16-positive cancers. Libraries were prepared by immunoSEQ multiplex PCR; TCRdb keeps only in-frame clonotypes and omits some of them. The table lists about 6,600 clones, roughly four fifths of them singletons. This material consisted of tumor tissue, taken from a patient who underwent chemoradiotherapy. These receptors originate from a human donor with HPV-associated anogenital cancer. CDR3s include the opening cysteine and the closing phenylalanine or tryptophan. The D gene is left open where the match is weak.

j_gene: TRBJ2-5; v_gene: TRBV4-1; d_gene: -; CDR3aa: CASSQKAGTWETQYF
j_gene: TRBJ2-3; v_gene: TRBV2; d_gene: -; CDR3aa: CASLRIGTDTQYF
j_gene: TRBJ2-7; v_gene: TRBV14; d_gene: -; CDR3aa: CASSQYLPGNLRVQYF
j_gene: TRBJ1-1; v_gene: TRBV6-1; d_gene: -; CDR3aa: CASIKGYDTEAFF
j_gene: TRBJ2-4; v_gene: TRBV19; d_gene: -; CDR3aa: CASSTGGMGETKNIQYF
j_gene: TRBJ1-5; v_gene: TRBV6-5; d_gene: -; CDR3aa: CASSSAGFTEVQHF
j_gene: TRBJ1-2; v_gene: TRBV28; d_gene: -; CDR3aa: CASSWGGTLVNYGYTF
j_gene: TRBJ2-5; v_gene: TRBV6-1; d_gene: TRBD2; CDR3aa: CASSLTSGGETQYF
j_gene: TRBJ1-1; v_gene: TRBV7-2; d_gene: -; CDR3aa: CASSFDFNTEAFF
j_gene: TRBJ1-1; v_gene: TRBV4-1; d_gene: -; CDR3aa: CASSQEGGGEAFF